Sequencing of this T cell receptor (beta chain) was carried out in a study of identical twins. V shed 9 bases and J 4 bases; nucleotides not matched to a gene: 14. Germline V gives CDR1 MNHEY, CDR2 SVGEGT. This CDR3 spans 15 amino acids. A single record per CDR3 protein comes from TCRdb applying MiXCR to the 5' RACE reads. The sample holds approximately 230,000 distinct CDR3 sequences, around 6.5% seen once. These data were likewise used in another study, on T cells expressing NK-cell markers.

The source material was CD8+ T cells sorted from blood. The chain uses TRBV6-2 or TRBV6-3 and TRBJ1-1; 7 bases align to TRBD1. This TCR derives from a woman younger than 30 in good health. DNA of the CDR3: TGTGCCAGTGCCGGACAGGTAACCCTGGGCACTGAAGCTTTCTTT. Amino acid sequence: CASAGQVTLGTEAFF.